The sequence of this T cell receptor (beta chain) was determined in a study of blood T cells in healthy people across ages. Findings of the study overall: Fewer expanded clones and more diversity marked long-lived versus aged donors.

The CDR3 is 11 residues long. The V and J ends lost 6 bases and 5 bases respectively, with 8 bases between them. The germline CDR1 and CDR2 sequences are MNHEY and SVGAGI. Then a second PCR, running about 6 to 11 cycles, was carried out with a sample-barcoded 5' primer and a J-beta primer mix. Tagging of each cDNA molecule was performed by a template-switch adaptor with 12 random nucleotides. TCRdb recomputed calls from the 5' RACE reads with MiXCR, one row per CDR3 protein. The table lists about a million distinct CDR3 sequences, around two fifths of them singletons. The table lists this clonotype with a few counts. Its antigen is still unknown.

The TCR originated in a man aged 18 to 29 in good health. Sequencing was done on a sample of blood. The chain carries TRBV6-5 and TRBJ2-7; D is perhaps TRBD1 or TRBD2 (5 bases each). The CDR3 DNA is TGTGCCAGCAGCAGGGACCACGAGCAGTACTTC. Amino acids: CASSRDHEQYF.